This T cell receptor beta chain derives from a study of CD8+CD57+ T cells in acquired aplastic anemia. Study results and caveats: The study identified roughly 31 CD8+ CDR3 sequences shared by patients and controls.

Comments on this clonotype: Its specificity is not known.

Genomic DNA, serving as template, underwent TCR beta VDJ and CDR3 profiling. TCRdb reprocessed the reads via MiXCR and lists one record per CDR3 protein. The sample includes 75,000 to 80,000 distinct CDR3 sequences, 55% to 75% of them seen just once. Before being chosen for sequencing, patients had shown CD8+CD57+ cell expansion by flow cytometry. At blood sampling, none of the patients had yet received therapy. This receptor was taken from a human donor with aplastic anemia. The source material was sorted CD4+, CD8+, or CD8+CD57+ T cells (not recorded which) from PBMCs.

The CDR3: CASTLTAEAFF. CDR3 DNA sequence: TGTGCCAGCACCCTTACGGCTGAAGCTTTCTTT. The V call is TRBV7-9, the J call TRBJ1-1; no clear D gene. Trimming pared 7 bases from V and 6 bases from J, leaving 9 bases between. This CDR3 has 11 amino acids. Germline CDR1 is SEHNR and CDR2 is FQNEAQ (reference sequence).